This entry concerns a single TCR beta chain. Its matching antigen is unknown. The study sampled nominally healthy donors, though unrecorded immune exposures were likely. These data are taken from a study of cytomegalovirus exposure and HLA in healthy donors. Both 60 Vbeta primers and 13 Jbeta primers went into the PCR. Some clones are missing from TCRdb's copy, which holds only in-frame ones; the method was immunoSEQ multiplex PCR. This sample's clone table lists around 130,000 clones. Study results and limitations: Per a later analysis, 18,000 or so TCR beta sequences showed association with HLA alleles at 0.05 false discovery rate. Cytomegalovirus-associated status was assigned to fewer than 200 TCR beta chains. Through in vitro validation, three CMV-associated chains were shown to be specific for CMV antigens.

V shed 5 bases and J 2 bases; nucleotides not matched to a gene: 6. This CDR3 is built from 15 residues. The germline V gene has CDR1 LNHDA and CDR2 SQIVND (reference sequence). This receptor was taken from a woman aged 60 to 75 in good health and CMV-seronegative. The chain has TRBV19 and TRBJ1-2, with 9 bases fitting TRBD1. Sequenced sample: PBMCs. Here the CDR3 reads CASSLGGQGNYGYTF. The CDR3 region has the DNA TGTGCCAGTAGTTTGGGGGGACAGGGCAACTATGGCTACACCTTC.